The clone carrying this TCR beta chain was observed a single time. In the original analysis: Reference gene primer amplification gave nucleated cell count estimates. Repertoires were generated with immunoSEQ multiplex PCR, while TCRdb's copy carries only in-frame clones and drops some. That table is the source of V, J and clone size, and D and trimming were worked out from the DNA. This sample yields about 120,000 clones, of which roughly 91% are seen a single time; about 20% belongs to the top ten. This specimen comes from a study of blood T cell repertoires in COVID-19. Study as a whole: Whether acute or convalescent, the COVID-19 samples came from the United States, Italy and Spain. PBMCs, B-cell-depleted T cells, or T cells were the source of the cDNA or gDNA that made up the material.

With 6 bases removed from V and 0 bases from J, the gap between germline ends came to 12 bases. The CDR3 covers 14 residues. In germline, CDR1 is SGHTA, CDR2 FQGNSA. Input material: peripheral blood. This TCR derives from a human donor with acute or convalescent COVID-19. The donor label of this sample is uncertain. The J gene is TRBJ2-7, the V gene TRBV7-2, with D tentatively TRBD2 (5 bases). CDR3 in amino acids: CASRRGLSSYEQYF. CDR3 sequence (DNA): TGTGCCAGCAGAAGAGGACTCAGCTCCTACGAGCAGTACTTC.